These 4 T cell receptor beta chains came from one sample sequenced in a study of blood T cell repertoires in COVID-19. The repertoire was sequenced with immunoSEQ multiplex PCR; TCRdb's copy has only in-frame clones and lacks some. The sample consists of 130,000 or so clones, approximately 85% of them appearing once. Sequences were obtained from peripheral blood. These receptor sequences come from a human donor in a cohort sampled during active COVID-19.

This chain uses TRBV4-3 with TRBJ2-7; TRBD1 might be the D (5 bases). Germline CDR1 is LGHNA and CDR2 is YSLEER. The CDR3 has 15 amino acids. V lost 5 bases and J 3 bases, leaving 17 bases between the germline ends. The DNA for the CDR3 is TGCGCCAGCAGCGATGGAGACAGTAGGATCTACGAGCAGTACTTC. It translates to CASSDGDSRIYEQYF.

In its sample, this clone was seen once. The J gene is TRBJ2-3, the V gene TRBV19, with 8 positions matching TRBD2. CDR1 is LNHDA and CDR2 is SQIVND in the germline V gene (reference sequence). The CDR3 totals 15 residues. The V and J ends lost 3 bases and 3 bases, in that order; junction bases with no gene match: 5. CDR3 nucleotide sequence: TGTGCCAGTAGTATTGGCGGGGGGCCAACAGATACGCAGTATTTT. It codes for CASSIGGGPTDTQYF.

This clone was picked up one time. The chain has TRBV6-1 and TRBJ2-1; unclear D gene. Germline CDR1 reads MNHNS; CDR2 reads SASEGT. Trimming cost V 0 bases and J 8 bases, with 8 bases left between them. The CDR3 is 13 residues long. The chain's CDR3 is CASSEASLDEQFF. Written as DNA, the CDR3 is TGTGCCAGCAGTGAAGCTAGCTTGGATGAGCAGTTCTTC.

The V call is TRBV6-5, the J call TRBJ1-2; possible D gene TRBD1, 5 bases. Germline V gene lookup returns CDR1 MNHEY and CDR2 SVGAGI. V was shortened by 2 bases and J by 5 bases, with 12 bases between the two germline ends. The CDR3 runs to 14 residues. The CDR3 coding sequence is TGTGCCAGCAGTTACGACGGGGGAACGTATGGCTACACCTTC. It translates to CASSYDGGTYGYTF.